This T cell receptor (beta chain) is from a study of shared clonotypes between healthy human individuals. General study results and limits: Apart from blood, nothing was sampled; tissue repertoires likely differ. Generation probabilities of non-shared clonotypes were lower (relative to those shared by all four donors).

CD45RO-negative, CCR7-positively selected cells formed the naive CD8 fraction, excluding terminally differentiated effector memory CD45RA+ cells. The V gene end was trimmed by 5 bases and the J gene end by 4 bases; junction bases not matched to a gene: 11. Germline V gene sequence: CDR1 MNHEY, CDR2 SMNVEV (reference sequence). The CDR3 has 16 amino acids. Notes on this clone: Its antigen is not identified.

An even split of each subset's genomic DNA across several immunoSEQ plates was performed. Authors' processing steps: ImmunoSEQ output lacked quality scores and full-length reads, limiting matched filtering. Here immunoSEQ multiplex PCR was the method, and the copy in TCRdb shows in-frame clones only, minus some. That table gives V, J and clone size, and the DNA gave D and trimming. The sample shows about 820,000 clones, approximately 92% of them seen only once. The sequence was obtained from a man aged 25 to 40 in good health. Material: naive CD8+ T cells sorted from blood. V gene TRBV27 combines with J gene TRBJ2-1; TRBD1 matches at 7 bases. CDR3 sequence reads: CASSATGALGYNEQFF. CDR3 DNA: TGTGCCAGCAGTGCTACAGGGGCGTTGGGATACAATGAGCAGTTCTTC.